These T cell receptor beta chains were read from a single sample in a study of shared clonotypes between healthy human individuals. Only in-frame clones appear in the TCRdb table, and some are missing; sequencing was by immunoSEQ multiplex PCR. The table has some 1,100,000 clones, around 82% seen once. The sample consisted of memory CD4+ T cells from PBMCs. All receptors come from a young man in good health. Some clones in this sample may be carry-over from other donors' samples. Both conserved end residues are trimmed from each CDR3. D genes are given only for firm matches. Some rows mark clone size as missing; the rest say once, few, many or name a class of expanded clone.

clone_size,cdr3_length,j_call,v_call,d_call,cdr3_aa
.,14,TRBJ2-3,TRBV18,TRBD2,ASSRTSGSPTDTQY
.,12,TRBJ2-3,TRBV11-1,.,ASTLVLAADTQY
.,13,TRBJ2-3,TRBV5-1,TRBD2,ASSGAGVSADTQY
.,14,TRBJ2-2,TRBV7-3,.,ASSPVSVLNTGELF
.,12,TRBJ2-7,TRBV5-1,TRBD1,ASSATGGAGEQY
.,10,TRBJ2-7,TRBV19,.,ASSMSNGQQY
.,14,TRBJ2-1,TRBV7-2,TRBD2,ASSPQAGGSYNEQF
.,10,TRBJ2-2,TRBV27,.,ASRRNTGELF
.,14,TRBJ2-3,TRBV9,TRBD2,ASSAQLAGGTDTQY
.,11,TRBJ2-1,TRBV5-4,TRBD2,ASSQVGGTEQF
few,11,TRBJ1-1,TRBV28,.,ASRRGVNTEAF
.,10,TRBJ1-2,TRBV7-9,.,ASSSSEYGYT
few,11,TRBJ1-2,TRBV29-1,.,SVEVRREDGYT
.,13,TRBJ2-7,TRBV6-5,.,ASSPTRAGTYEQY
.,12,TRBJ2-5,TRBV15,.,ATSRDQIGETQY
.,16,TRBJ2-7,TRBV19,TRBD2,ASSMAPRSSGRSYEQY
.,15,.,TRBV27,TRBD2,ASSRRDGTSGVNEQY
.,13,TRBJ2-1,TRBV5-1,TRBD2,ASRARDYPYNEQF
.,11,TRBJ2-3,TRBV7-3,.,ASSFIRADTQY
.,12,TRBJ1-2,TRBV6-5,TRBD1,ASSPHRGNYGYT
.,11,TRBJ2-3,TRBV5-6,.,ASSSLITDTQY
.,13,TRBJ2-3,TRBV7-6,.,ASSLAGTSTDTQY
.,9,TRBJ2-5,TRBV28,.,ASSVEGTQY
once,10,TRBJ2-7,TRBV6-5,TRBD2,ATGGAGYEQY
.,11,TRBJ2-3,TRBV5-1,.,ASSTGSTDTQY
.,12,TRBJ2-4,TRBV11-1,TRBD2,ASSSGGAKNIQY
once,10,TRBJ2-5,TRBV7-9,.,ASSPTGETQY
.,14,TRBJ1-3,TRBV7-3,.,ASSSQAFDSGNTIY
.,11,TRBJ2-7,TRBV5-4,.,ASSLAKTGEQY
.,14,TRBJ2-2,TRBV5-1,.,ASSHTGRGDTGELF
.,14,TRBJ1-2,TRBV18,TRBD1,ASSPPGQGGDYGYT
.,13,TRBJ1-5,TRBV28,TRBD1,ASSSGQGINQPQH
.,12,TRBJ2-7,TRBV10-3,.,AIRGTGHVDEQY
few,14,TRBJ2-3,TRBV7-9,.,ASSPTGTPSTDTQY
few,11,TRBJ1-2,TRBV27,.,ASSLRGAYGYT
.,13,TRBJ2-5,TRBV29-1,TRBD2,STRTSGRSGETQY
.,10,TRBJ2-3,TRBV11-2,.,ASSLDGDTQY
.,11,TRBJ1-4,TRBV5-4,.,ASSPGATEKLF
.,13,TRBJ2-3,TRBV2,.,ASSGRAASTDTQY
few,13,TRBJ2-7,TRBV5-4,.,ASSLTRGSSYEQY
.,13,TRBJ1-2,TRBV5-4,TRBD1,ASSLPYGQGGGYT
.,12,TRBJ2-3,TRBV5-6,TRBD2,ASSPGLAGDTQY
.,13,TRBJ2-7,TRBV27,TRBD2,ASRPQSGVLYEQY
.,13,TRBJ2-7,TRBV14,TRBD1,ASSHTQTGAYEQY
once,13,TRBJ2-1,TRBV6-4,TRBD2,ASSADSGMGGEQF
.,12,TRBJ2-6,TRBV5-1,.,ASSLRSGANVLT